This T cell receptor beta chain was profiled in a study of blood T cell repertoires in COVID-19. TCRdb keeps only in-frame clones here, not all; method: immunoSEQ multiplex PCR. This table holds tens of thousands of clones, 65% to 85% found once. From germline, CDR1 is LGHDT and CDR2 YNNKEL (reference sequence). The CDR3 is 12 residues long. V lost 6 bases and J lost 15; bases outside the gene matches: 9. The sample consisted of peripheral blood. The source is a man older than 75 with active or convalescent COVID-19. V usage is TRBV3-1 (or the pseudogene TRBV3-2) and J usage is TRBJ2-1; 9 positions agree with TRBD2. Written as DNA, the CDR3 is TGTGCCAGCAGTTTAATAGCGGGAGTACTGTTCTTC. It yields the protein CASSLIAGVLFF.